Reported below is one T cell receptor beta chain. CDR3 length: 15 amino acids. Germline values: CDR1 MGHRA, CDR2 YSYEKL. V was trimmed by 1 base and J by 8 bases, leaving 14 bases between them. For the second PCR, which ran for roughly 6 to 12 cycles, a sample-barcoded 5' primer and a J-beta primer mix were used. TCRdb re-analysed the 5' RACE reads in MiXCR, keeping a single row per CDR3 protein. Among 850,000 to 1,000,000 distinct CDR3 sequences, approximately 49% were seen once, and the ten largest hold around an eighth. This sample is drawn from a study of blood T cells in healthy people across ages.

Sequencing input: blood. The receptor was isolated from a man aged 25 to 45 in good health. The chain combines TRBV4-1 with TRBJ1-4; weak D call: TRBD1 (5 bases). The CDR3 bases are TGCGCCAGCAGCCAAGCCAGGGCGAAAGGGGAAAAACTGTTTTTT. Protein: CASSQARAKGEKLFF.